The table lists the clone carrying this T cell receptor beta chain with a few counts. This record belongs to a study of cytomegalovirus exposure and HLA in healthy donors. Germline trimming cut 6 bases from V and 7 bases from J; bases unmatched to any gene: 7. The germline gives CDR1 SNHLY, CDR2 FYNNEI. The CDR3 runs to 14 residues. PCR was performed using 60 Vbeta and 13 Jbeta primers. TCRdb's table, derived via immunoSEQ multiplex PCR, lists solely in-frame clones and lacks some. The sample carries roughly 110,000 clones, roughly 80% recorded once. The clonotype comes from a man aged 30 to 39 in good health and CMV-seronegative. What was sequenced was PBMCs. The chain joins TRBV2 to TRBJ1-1, with 11 nucleotides matching TRBD1. The CDR3 nucleotides read TGTGCCAGCAGCGTCGGGACAGGGGGGAGTGAAGCTTTCTTT. Encoded protein: CASSVGTGGSEAFF.